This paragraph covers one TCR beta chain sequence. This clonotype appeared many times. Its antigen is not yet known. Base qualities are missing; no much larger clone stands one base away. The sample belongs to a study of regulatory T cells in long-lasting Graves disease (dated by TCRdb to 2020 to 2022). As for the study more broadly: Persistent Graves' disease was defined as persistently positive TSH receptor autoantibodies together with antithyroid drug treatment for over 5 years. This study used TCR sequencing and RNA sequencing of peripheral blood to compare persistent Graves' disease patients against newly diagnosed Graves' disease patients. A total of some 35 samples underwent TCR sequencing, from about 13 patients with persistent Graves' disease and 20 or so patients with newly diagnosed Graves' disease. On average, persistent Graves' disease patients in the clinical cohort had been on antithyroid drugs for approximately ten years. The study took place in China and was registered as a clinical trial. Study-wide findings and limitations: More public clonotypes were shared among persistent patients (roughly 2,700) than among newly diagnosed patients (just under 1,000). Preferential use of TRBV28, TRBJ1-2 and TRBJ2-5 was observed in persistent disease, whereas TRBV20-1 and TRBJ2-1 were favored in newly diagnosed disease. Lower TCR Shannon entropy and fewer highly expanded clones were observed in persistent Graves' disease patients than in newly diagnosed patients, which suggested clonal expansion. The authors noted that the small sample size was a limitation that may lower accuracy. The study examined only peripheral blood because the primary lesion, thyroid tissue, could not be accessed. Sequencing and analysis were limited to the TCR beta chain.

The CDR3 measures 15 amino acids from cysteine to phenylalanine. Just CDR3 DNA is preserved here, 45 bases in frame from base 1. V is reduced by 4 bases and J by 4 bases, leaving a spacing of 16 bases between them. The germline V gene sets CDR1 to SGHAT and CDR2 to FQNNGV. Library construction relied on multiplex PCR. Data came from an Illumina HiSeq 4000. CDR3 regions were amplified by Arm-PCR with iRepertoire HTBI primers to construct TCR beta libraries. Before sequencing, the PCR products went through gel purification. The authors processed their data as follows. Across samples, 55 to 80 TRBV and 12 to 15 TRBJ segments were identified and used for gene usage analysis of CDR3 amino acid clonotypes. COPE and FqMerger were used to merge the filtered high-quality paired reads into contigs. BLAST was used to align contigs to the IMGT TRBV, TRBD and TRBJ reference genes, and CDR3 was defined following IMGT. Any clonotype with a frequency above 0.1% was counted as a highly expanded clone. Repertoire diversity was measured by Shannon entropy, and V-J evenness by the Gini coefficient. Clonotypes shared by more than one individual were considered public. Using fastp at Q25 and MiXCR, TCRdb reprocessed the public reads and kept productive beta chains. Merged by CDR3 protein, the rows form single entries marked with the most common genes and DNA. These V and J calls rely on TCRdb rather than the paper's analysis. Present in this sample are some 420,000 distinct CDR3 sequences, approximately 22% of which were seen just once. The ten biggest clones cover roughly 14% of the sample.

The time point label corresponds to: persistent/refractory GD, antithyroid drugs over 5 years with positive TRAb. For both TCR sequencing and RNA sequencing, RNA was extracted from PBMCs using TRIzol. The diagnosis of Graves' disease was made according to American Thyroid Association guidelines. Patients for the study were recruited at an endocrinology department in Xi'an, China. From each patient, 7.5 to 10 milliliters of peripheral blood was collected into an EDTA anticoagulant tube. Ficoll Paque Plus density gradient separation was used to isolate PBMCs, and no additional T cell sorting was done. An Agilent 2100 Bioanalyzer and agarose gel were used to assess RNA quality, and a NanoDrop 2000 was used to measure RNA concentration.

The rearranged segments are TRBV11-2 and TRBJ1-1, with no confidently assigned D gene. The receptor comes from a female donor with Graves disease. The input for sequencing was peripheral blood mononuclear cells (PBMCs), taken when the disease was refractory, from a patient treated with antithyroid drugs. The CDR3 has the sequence CASSSEYGRGTEAFF. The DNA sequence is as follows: TGTGCCAGCAGCTCGGAGTATGGAAGAGGCACTGAAGCTTTCTTT.